This T cell receptor (beta chain) was recovered during a study of beta chain features in type 1 diabetes. Across the study: Healthy donors, compared against patients, showed similar age, gender and cell yields.

Over 95% purity was reached by all sorted populations. Unmatched junction bases numbered 12, after V lost 5 bases and J lost 0 bases. This CDR3 contains 17 residues. Germline loops: CDR1 PRHDT, CDR2 FYEKMQ (reference sequence). Of the isolated RNA, all was reverse transcribed, and so the sequenced material was expressed TCRB transcripts. Generated by immunoSEQ multiplex PCR, the TCRdb table keeps only in-frame clones and is missing some. The sample records just over 600,000 clones, about 16% being singletons. The specimen sequenced was naive CD4+ T cells from blood. The source of this sequence is a man aged 18-30 years in good health. The chain uses TRBV13 and TRBJ1-2; 7 nucleotides align to TRBD1. CDR3 sequence (DNA): TGTGCCAGCAGCCTACTCGGGACAGCAAGAGCTAACTATGGCTACACCTTC. Protein: CASSLLGTARANYGYTF.